This is a list of T cell receptor beta chains from one sample in a study of identical twins. TCRdb redid the calling of the 5' RACE reads with MiXCR, one entry per CDR3 protein. The table records 420,000 or so distinct CDR3 sequences, approximately 18% of them present only once. Sequencing was performed on naive T cells sorted from blood. The receptors shown here come from a man in his fifties in good health. Both conserved end residues are part of each CDR3. Fields, in order: J gene, CDR3 length, D gene, clone size, V gene, CDR3 protein, CDR3 DNA. D genes are given only for firm matches. The size of a clone is reported for some rows only, either as once, few or many, or as a class for expanded clones.

TRBJ2-6 | 16 | TRBD1 | many | TRBV5-6 | CASSWGQGPGANVLTF | TGTGCCAGCAGCTGGGGACAGGGCCCTGGGGCCAACGTCCTGACTTTC
TRBJ1-2 | 13 | . | many | TRBV15 | CATSREQLYGYTF | TGTGCCACCAGCAGAGAACAGTTATATGGCTACACCTTC
TRBJ2-1 | 15 | . | . | TRBV7-9 | CASSWHTGVYNEQFF | TGTGCCAGCAGCTGGCATACAGGAGTTTACAATGAGCAGTTCTTC
TRBJ2-5 | 16 | TRBD1 | many | TRBV5-5 | CASSLVTGISRDTQYF | TGTGCCAGCAGCTTGGTGACAGGGATTTCCCGGGACACCCAGTACTTC
TRBJ2-2 | 14 | . | few | TRBV12-3/TRBV12-4 | CASSFDGSTGELFF | TGTGCCAGCAGTTTTGACGGTAGCACCGGGGAGCTGTTTTTT
TRBJ2-1 | 13 | . | . | TRBV4-1 | CASSQFPGNEQFF | TGCGCCAGCAGCCAATTCCCAGGAAATGAGCAGTTCTTC
TRBJ2-5 | 14 | . | . | TRBV15 | CATSRDFDQETQYF | TGTGCCACCAGCAGAGATTTCGATCAAGAGACCCAGTACTTC
TRBJ2-7 | 13 | . | many | TRBV12-3/TRBV12-4 | CASSPDVIYEQYF | TGTGCCAGCAGCCCCGACGTGATCTACGAGCAGTACTTC
TRBJ2-2 | 15 | . | few | TRBV13 | CASSLGQLITGELFF | TGTGCCAGCAGCCTCGGACAGTTGATCACCGGGGAGCTGTTTTTT
TRBJ1-2 | 15 | . | . | TRBV14 | CASSPGTPSNYGYTF | TGTGCCAGCAGCCCCGGGACGCCATCTAACTATGGCTACACCTTC
TRBJ2-2 | 18 | TRBD2 | many | TRBV6-5 | CASSYSMGGGGNTGELFF | TGTGCCAGCAGTTACTCGATGGGCGGCGGGGGGAACACCGGGGAGCTGTTTTTT
TRBJ2-2 | 13 | TRBD1 | many | TRBV20-1 | CSARTGRGGELFF | TGCAGTGCGAGGACAGGGCGGGGCGGGGAGCTGTTTTTT
TRBJ2-7 | 17 | TRBD2 | . | TRBV7-2 | CASSLVASGSSRYEQYF | TGTGCCAGCAGCTTAGTTGCTAGCGGGAGTTCTCGCTACGAGCAGTACTTC
TRBJ2-7 | 13 | . | . | TRBV15 | CATSRDRTAEQYF | TGTGCCACCAGCAGAGACCGGACGGCAGAGCAGTACTTC
TRBJ2-7 | 16 | . | many | TRBV6-2/TRBV6-3 | CATRSTAGTRSYEQYF | TGTGCCACCAGGTCAACGGCAGGGACCCGCTCCTACGAGCAGTACTTC
TRBJ2-3 | 15 | . | few | TRBV4-1 | CASSTSGPRTDTQYF | TGCGCCAGCAGCACGAGCGGCCCCCGCACAGATACGCAGTATTTT
TRBJ2-3 | 15 | TRBD2 | many | TRBV9 | CASSPSSGRTDTQYF | TGTGCCAGCAGCCCCTCTAGCGGGAGAACAGATACGCAGTATTTT
TRBJ1-1 | 16 | . | few | TRBV7-9 | CASSFQQGRRDTEAFF | TGTGCCAGCAGCTTTCAACAGGGAAGAAGGGACACTGAAGCTTTCTTT
TRBJ2-3 | 13 | . | . | TRBV10-3 | CAISRQDTDTQYF | TGTGCCATCAGTCGACAGGACACAGATACGCAGTATTTT
TRBJ2-2 | 16 | TRBD1 | . | TRBV4-3 | CASSQGQGGDTGELFF | TGCGCCAGCAGCCAGGGACAGGGAGGGGACACCGGGGAGCTGTTTTTT